This TCR beta chain was sequenced in a study of blood T cell repertoires in COVID-19. Study-level background: From T cells, B-cell-depleted T cells, or PBMCs came the material, which was cDNA or gDNA.

Living in 24 US areas, the participants were between about 18 and 100 years of age. Participant-reported clinical history was the basis for cohort assignment. The CDR3 spans 13 residues. V shed 7 bases and J shed 10 bases, with 19 bases lying between them. Produced via immunoSEQ multiplex PCR; TCRdb's table is partial and in-frame only. Among fewer than 450,000 clones listed, roughly 90% were seen once. Sequencing used PBMCs or T cells enriched from blood (not recorded which). The clonotype was recovered from a woman aged 40-49 years with acute COVID-19. V is TRBV12-3 or TRBV12-4 and J is TRBJ1-1; no clear D. The DNA of the CDR3 is TGTGCCAGCACCCTAACGTCGGGATCAGCAGCTTTCTTT. Translating gives CASTLTSGSAAFF.